These 18 T cell receptor beta chains came from one sample sequenced in a study of blood T cell repertoires in COVID-19 (dated by TCRdb to 2019 to 2021). Libraries came from the immunoSEQ multiplex PCR assay. The clones in this table, taken by TCRdb from immuneACCESS, are in-frame only. Not every clone is retained; where verified, under half of the shortfall comes from an unresolved V gene, and the cause of the rest is unknown. In this sample the table shows around 270,000 clones, approximately 86% of which occur a single time. 0.87% of the sample is taken by the ten largest. Sequencing was carried out using peripheral blood. The receptor set was obtained from a human donor with COVID-19, enrolled during active disease. The donor label of this sample is uncertain.

The chain recombines TRBV19 with TRBJ1-6; D is possibly TRBD1 (5 bases). This CDR3 contains 12 residues. The V gene lost 6 bases and the J gene lost 6 bases, with 6 bases spanning the gap. CDR1 and CDR2 from the germline V gene are LNHDA and SQIVND (reference sequence). The CDR3 bases are TGTGCCAGTAGGGGGGGTAATTCACCCCTCCACTTT. It specifies CASRGGNSPLHF.

V and J are TRBV10-3 and TRBJ2-3; 7 nucleotides line up with TRBD1. The CDR3 runs 21 residues. The germline CDR1 and CDR2 sequences are ENHRY and SYGVKD. With 2 bases clipped from V and 2 bases from J, the junction kept 22 bases outside the gene matches. The CDR3 reads CAISEQGVDRVPPGPTDTQYF. The DNA for the CDR3 is TGTGCCATCAGTGAGCAGGGGGTAGACAGGGTCCCTCCAGGGCCCACAGATACGCAGTATTTT.

The V and J genes are TRBV28 and TRBJ2-7; no clear D. CDR1 is MDHEN and CDR2 is SYDVKM in the germline V gene. V lost 3 bases and J 1 base, leaving 7 bases between the germline ends. This CDR3 spans 13 amino acids. CDR3 DNA: TGTGCCAGCAGTTTCGGAGTTTCCTACGAGCAGTACTTC. It yields the protein CASSFGVSYEQYF.

This clone has just one count. J is TRBJ1-2 and V is TRBV3-1 (or the pseudogene TRBV3-2); the D gene is possibly TRBD1 (5 bases). This CDR3 has 16 amino acids. Trimming pared 3 bases from V and 4 bases from J, leaving 18 bases between. Germline values: CDR1 LGHDT, CDR2 YNNKEL (reference sequence). The DNA for the CDR3 is TGTGCCAGCAGCCAGGCCCTGGGGGGAACAAGCTATGGCTACACCTTC. This sequence encodes CASSQALGGTSYGYTF.

This clone has only one observation. The rearrangement joins TRBV23-1 to TRBJ1-1, with 7 positions matching TRBD1. TRBV23-1 is an ORF; its function is uncertain. The CDR3 spans 20 residues. V shed 7 bases, J shed 2 bases, and the junction held 25 bases outside the gene matches. CDR3 amino acids: CASIRRALPGQKHLNTEAFF. The CDR3 region has the DNA TGCGCCAGCATCCGACGGGCCTTACCGGGACAGAAACATCTCAACACTGAAGCTTTCTTT.

The chain has TRBV28 and TRBJ1-2, with D possibly TRBD1 on 6 matching bases. The germline V gene encodes CDR1 MDHEN and CDR2 SYDVKM. The CDR3 is 15 residues long. The V end was cut by 2 bases, the J end by 4 bases, with 14 bases between. The DNA of the CDR3 is TGTGCCAGCAGTTTACCCGGACAGACCCGCTATGGCTACACCTTC. Protein product: CASSLPGQTRYGYTF.

The sample holds a few counts of this clone. V usage is TRBV11-3 and J usage is TRBJ2-1, with a tentative D call TRBD2 (6 bases). V shed 2 bases and J shed 0 bases, with 8 bases lying between them. The germline V gene has CDR1 SGHNT and CDR2 YENEEA. CDR3 length equals 15 residues. The CDR3 DNA is TGTGCCAGCAGCTTACGGGGGAGCTCCTACAATGAGCAGTTCTTC. It encodes CASSLRGSSYNEQFF.

The rearrangement links TRBV7-9 to TRBJ2-7, with a weak D call TRBD2 (5 bases). Trimming removed 6 bases at V and 2 bases at J, with 11 bases between. The CDR3 has 13 amino acids. The V gene's germline CDR1 is SEHNR and CDR2 FQNEAQ (reference sequence). The CDR3 is CASSLVGAYEQYF. The DNA for the CDR3 is TGTGCCAGCAGTCTTGTGGGAGCCTACGAGCAGTACTTC.

J is TRBJ2-3 and V is TRBV2; D not certain. The germline V gene encodes CDR1 SNHLY and CDR2 FYNNEI. The CDR3 extends over 16 amino acids. Between the trimmed V and J ends, which lost 6 bases and 1 base, there was a span of 17 bases. The chain's CDR3 is CASRDVGWLGTDTQYF. CDR3 nucleotide sequence: TGTGCCAGCAGAGACGTCGGGTGGTTGGGCACAGATACGCAGTATTTT.

J is TRBJ2-3 and V is TRBV3-1 (or the pseudogene TRBV3-2), with a weak D call TRBD2 (5 bases). In germline, CDR1 is LGHDT, CDR2 YNNKEL (reference sequence). The V end lost 5 bases, the J end lost 5 bases, and 17 bases lay between the germline ends. There are 15 residues in the CDR3. CDR3 loop: CASSTTRGGGDTQYF. Here the CDR3 DNA reads TGTGCCAGCAGCACAACCCGTGGTGGAGGAGATACGCAGTATTTT.

This rearrangement joins TRBV30 to TRBJ2-7; 7 bases match TRBD2. Per germline, CDR1 GTSNPN and CDR2 SVGIG (reference sequence). J was trimmed by 5 bases and V by 2 bases; bases with no gene match: 6. This CDR3 comprises 13 residues. The CDR3 DNA follows: TGTGCCTGGAGTCGGGGACGGGGGGACGAGCAGTACTTC. Amino acid sequence: CAWSRGRGDEQYF.

This clone occurred a few times. In DNA, the CDR3 is TGTGCCAGCAGCCGATTACGGGTCACCCATGAGCAGTTCTTC. Residues: CASSRLRVTHEQFF. The chain recombines TRBV28 with TRBJ2-1; no clear D. Trimming left V 6 bases short and J 8 bases short, with 17 bases between. The CDR3 consists of 14 residues. Germline loops: CDR1 MDHEN, CDR2 SYDVKM.

CDR3 protein: CASSLGAGRETQYF. Here the CDR3 DNA reads TGTGCCAGCAGCCTCGGGGCGGGGAGGGAGACCCAGTACTTC. The chain recombines TRBV3-1 (or the pseudogene TRBV3-2) with TRBJ2-5, with a possible D match to TRBD2 (6 bases). V was cut by 4 bases and J by 5 bases, with 14 bases left in between. CDR1 and CDR2 (germline): LGHDT, YNNKEL (reference sequence). The CDR3 runs to 14 residues.

The chain's CDR3 is CASSFMTAPAGEQYF. DNA of the CDR3: TGTGCCAGCAGTTTCATGACAGCCCCGGCGGGGGAGCAGTACTTC. This chain uses TRBV2 with TRBJ2-7; a weak D match, TRBD2 (6 bases). There are 15 residues in the CDR3. Germline assignment: CDR1 SNHLY and CDR2 FYNNEI. Trimming took off 5 bases at V and 7 bases at J, with 21 bases between the two ends.

The V and J genes are TRBV7-9 and TRBJ1-5, with D maybe TRBD1 (6 bases). The CDR3 has 16 amino acids. Germline V gives CDR1 SEHNR, CDR2 FQNEAQ (reference sequence). V was clipped by 1 base and J by 6 bases, with 16 bases between them. The CDR3 coding sequence is TGTGCCAGCAGCTTAGGGCGTTCAGGGGCGTTTCAGCCCCAGCATTTT. This codes for CASSLGRSGAFQPQHF. The variable domain in full, with the rest retrieved from reference TRBV7-9 and TRBJ1-5, is DTGVSQNPRHKITKRGQNVTFRCDPISEHNRLYWYRQTLGQGPEFLTYFQNEAQLEKSRLLSDRFSAERPKGSFSTLEIQRTEQGDSAMYLCASSLGRSGAFQPQHFGDGTRLSIL.

The chain carries TRBV7-2 and TRBJ2-7, with 14 bases that match TRBD2. Per germline, CDR1 SGHTA and CDR2 FQGNSA. J gave up 4 bases and V 6 bases, and 14 bases lay outside the gene matches. The CDR3 has 18 residues. DNA for the CDR3: TGTGCCAGCAGGTTTTCTCCCGGGACTAGCGGGGGCGGGTACGAGCAGTACTTC. Translating it yields CASRFSPGTSGGGYEQYF. The complete variable domain, with remaining parts taken from reference TRBV7-2 and TRBJ2-7, reads GAGVSQSPSNKVTEKGKDVELRCDPISGHTALYWYRQSLGQGLEFLIYFQGNSAPDKSGLPSDRFSAERTGGSVSTLTIQRTQQEDSAVYLCASRFSPGTSGGGYEQYFGPGTRLTVT.

This chain connects TRBV27 to TRBJ1-3; D unresolved. Trimming took off 2 bases at V and 0 bases at J, with 8 bases between the two ends. The germline CDR1 and CDR2 sequences are MNHEY and SMNVEV (reference sequence). The CDR3 totals 15 residues. The CDR3: CASSLGGSSGNTIYF. DNA for the CDR3: TGTGCCAGCAGTTTAGGCGGCAGCTCTGGAAACACCATATATTTT.

This clone was seen a few times. V and J are TRBV4-3 and TRBJ1-5; TRBD1 might be the D (6 bases). CDR1 is LGHNA, CDR2 YSLEER, per germline. Trimming took off 0 bases at V and 2 bases at J, with 14 bases between the two ends. CDR3 length equals 17 residues. The CDR3 sequence: CASSQEPTGMGNQPQHF. DNA of the CDR3: TGCGCCAGCAGCCAAGAACCCACAGGGATGGGCAATCAGCCCCAGCATTTT.